This T cell receptor (beta chain) was identified in a study of tumor and adjacent non-tumor tissue in lung cancer. Study as a whole: Around 4.2 million productive TCRbeta reads were obtained per sample on average.

With respect to this clonotype: Antigen: not known. Germline is not matched at one junction end, which may reflect a read error.

Findings and caveats of the study: Shorter survival was associated with higher TCR diversity in tumors.

The library came from three nested PCR rounds adapted from ARM-PCR protocols. TCRdb redid the calling of the multiplex PCR reads with MiXCR, one entry per CDR3 protein. The data show about 75,000 distinct CDR3 sequences, around 70% seen once. This sample's RNA came from whole unsorted tissue. This non-tumor lung sample came from over 3 cm beyond the tumor edge. The V gene's germline CDR1 is SNHLY and CDR2 FYNNEI. The CDR3 runs 14 residues. The sequence came from a woman between 45 and 60 years old with non-small cell lung cancer. The gene calls are TRBV2 and TRBJ2-7; 7 positions match TRBD1. The sample consisted of distant non-tumor lung tissue. The CDR3 loop reads CASSGGQYSYEQYF. The CDR3 DNA reads as TGTGCCAGTAGTGGGGGACAGTACTCCTACGAACAGTACTTC. The whole variable domain, remainder taken from reference TRBV2 and TRBJ2-7, is EPEVTQTPSHQVTQMGQEVILRCVPISNHLYFYWYRQILGQKVEFLVSFYNNEISEKSEIFDDQFSVERPDGSNFTLKIRSTKLEDSAMYFCASSGGQYSYEQYFGPGTRLTVT.